Below are 28 T cell receptor beta chains sequenced from a single sample in a study of blood T cell repertoires in COVID-19. Using immunoSEQ multiplex PCR, the repertoire was profiled, and TCRdb retains in-frame clones only, with some absent. There are 150,000 to 200,000 clones in the sample; 70% to 90% occur only once, and roughly 8% lies in the top ten. The source material was peripheral blood. These TCRs come from a man between 60 and 75 years old with acute or convalescent COVID-19.

CDR3 sequence reads: CASSFSGNEYF. The CDR3 nucleotides read TGTGCCAGCAGTTTTAGCGGAAACGAGTACTTC. This chain links TRBV7-2 with TRBJ2-5, with D tentatively TRBD2 (6 bases). Trimming left V 6 bases short and J 12 bases short, with 14 bases between. The germline V gene encodes CDR1 SGHTA and CDR2 FQGNSA. This CDR3 contains 11 residues.

The rearrangement links TRBV5-1 to TRBJ2-3; D unresolved. CDR3 length: 16 amino acids. Germline V gives CDR1 SGHRS, CDR2 YFSETQ. V lost 4 bases, J lost 5 bases, and 20 bases lay in between. The CDR3 is CASSADKFSPGDTQYF. In DNA, the CDR3 is TGCGCCAGCAGCGCCGATAAATTTAGTCCGGGAGATACGCAGTATTTT. Together with reference TRBV5-1 and TRBJ2-3, the CDR3 gives the full variable domain: KAGVTQTPRYLIKTRGQQVTLSCSPISGHRSVSWYQQTPGQGLQFLFEYFSETQRNKGNFPGRFSGRQFSNSRSEMNVSTLELGDSALYLCASSADKFSPGDTQYFGPGTRLTVL.

V and J are TRBV27 and TRBJ1-1; D is ambiguous. Per the germline V gene, CDR1 is MNHEY and CDR2 is SMNVEV (reference sequence). The CDR3 loop spans 15 amino acids. Trimming shortened V by 0 bases and J by 5 bases, and 13 bases separated the two germline ends. The chain's CDR3 is CASSLSFGGETEAFF. The CDR3 coding sequence is TGTGCCAGCAGTTTATCATTTGGAGGCGAGACTGAAGCTTTCTTT.

The chain carries TRBV27 and TRBJ2-1, with D tentatively TRBD2 (6 bases). Per the germline V gene, CDR1 is MNHEY and CDR2 is SMNVEV (reference sequence). Trimming took off 3 bases at V and 6 bases at J, with 6 bases between the two ends. The CDR3 extends over 12 amino acids. The CDR3 DNA follows: TGTGCCAGCAGTTTGGGGGGCAATGAGCAGTTCTTC. Encoded protein: CASSLGGNEQFF.

This clone was seen a single time. This sequence joins TRBV10-1 and TRBJ2-7; weak D call: TRBD1 (5 bases). This CDR3 contains 15 residues. The V end was cut by 6 bases, the J end by 1 base, with 16 bases between. Per the germline V gene, CDR1 is WNHNN and CDR2 is SYGVQD (reference sequence). This CDR3 is CASSPRTYGSYEQYF. The CDR3 bases are TGCGCCAGCAGCCCGCGGACATATGGGTCCTACGAGCAGTACTTC.

The V and J genes are TRBV11-2 and TRBJ1-4; TRBD1 matches at 12 bases. V was pared by 4 bases and J by 6 bases, with 3 bases of the junction left unmatched. Germline V gene lookup returns CDR1 SGHAT and CDR2 FQNNGV. The CDR3 totals 15 residues. The CDR3 loop is CASSSGTGGDEKLFF. The DNA for the CDR3 is TGTGCCAGCAGCTCCGGGACAGGGGGCGATGAAAAACTGTTTTTT.

On this clone itself: One end of the junction is discordant with germline, which a read error may explain. The V and J genes are TRBV6-2 or TRBV6-3 and TRBJ2-3; 9 bases map to TRBD1. CDR3 length: 17 residues. In germline, CDR1 is MNHEY, CDR2 SVGEGT. The CDR3 spells CASSSPYRGQDTDTQYF. The CDR3 coding sequence is TGTGCCAGCAGTTCCCCCTACAGGGGGCAGGACACAGATACGCAATATTTT.

V and J are TRBV7-9 and TRBJ2-7; possible D gene TRBD2, 6 bases. The germline V gene encodes CDR1 SEHNR and CDR2 FQNEAQ (reference sequence). Between the trimmed V and J ends, which lost 5 bases and 0 bases, there was a span of 14 bases. The CDR3 sequence is 15 residues long. CDR3 loop: CASSLAAGSSYEQYF. DNA of the CDR3: TGTGCCAGCAGCCTCGCCGCCGGGAGCTCCTACGAGCAGTACTTC.

CDR3 sequence: CASSQPSGLAAELNEQFF. The CDR3, as DNA: TGTGCCAGCAGCCAACCTTCTGGACTAGCGGCGGAGTTGAATGAGCAGTTCTTC. The chain joins TRBV3-1 (or the pseudogene TRBV3-2) to TRBJ2-1, with 10 bases lining up with TRBD2. Per the germline V gene, CDR1 is LGHDT and CDR2 is YNNKEL (reference sequence). This CDR3 has 18 residues. V dropped 2 bases and J dropped 7; count of bases not matched to a gene: 14.

This clone was picked up many times. The chain carries TRBV28 and TRBJ1-5; 7 positions match TRBD1. The CDR3 contains 14 residues. Germline V CDR1 and CDR2: MDHEN, SYDVKM. The trim removed 4 bases at V and 8 bases at J, leaving 8 bases unmatched. CDR3: CASSSADRSEPQHF. DNA for the CDR3: TGTGCCAGCAGTTCCGCGGACAGGTCGGAGCCCCAGCATTTT.

Notes on this clone: Germline is not matched at one junction end, which may reflect a read error. The chain joins TRBV6-5 to TRBJ1-1; 10 nucleotides align to TRBD1. CDR3 length equals 10 residues. Germline V gives CDR1 MNHEY, CDR2 SVGAGI. The CDR3 reads CASLGQGLLF. The CDR3, as DNA: TGTGCCAGCTTGGGACAGGGGTTGCTCTTT.

The chain uses TRBV7-9 and TRBJ2-7, with a weak D call TRBD2 (5 bases). This CDR3 spans 15 amino acids. CDR1 and CDR2 (germline): SEHNR, FQNEAQ (reference sequence). Trimming shortened V by 1 base and J by 0 bases, and 10 bases separated the two germline ends. CDR3 loop: CASSLVVGDSYEQYF. DNA of the CDR3: TGTGCCAGCAGCTTAGTGGTCGGGGACTCCTACGAGCAGTACTTC.

The rearrangement links TRBV9 to TRBJ2-7; D is uncertain. V shed 4 bases and J shed 0 bases, with 11 bases lying between them. The CDR3 contains 14 residues. Looked up from germline, CDR1 is SGDLS and CDR2 is YYNGEE. The CDR3 nucleotides are TGTGCCAGCAGCAGCCTGGGCAGCTCCTACGAGCAGTACTTC. Its translation: CASSSLGSSYEQYF.

The V and J genes are TRBV7-8 and TRBJ2-5; TRBD2 agrees at 12 bases. CDR1 is SGHVS and CDR2 is FQNEAQ in the germline V gene. This CDR3 spans 15 amino acids. Trimming cost V 5 bases and J 7 bases; bases outside gene matches: 8. The CDR3 DNA sequence: TGTGCCAGCAGCCGCGGACTAGCGGGAAGTGGGACCCAGTACTTC. Translation: CASSRGLAGSGTQYF.

V usage is TRBV18 and J usage is TRBJ2-3; D gene uncertain. Trimming cost V 9 bases and J 3 bases, with 16 bases left between them. The CDR3 covers 14 residues. Germline assignment: CDR1 KGHSH and CDR2 LQKENI. CDR3 sequence (DNA): TGTGCCAGTTGTCAGGCCTCGGCGACAGATACGCAGTATTTT. Translated, it gives CASCQASATDTQYF.

The chain combines TRBV7-9 with TRBJ1-1; D remains ambiguous. Trimming cost V 5 bases and J 1 base, with 11 bases left between them. The length of the CDR3 is 14 residues. The germline V gene encodes CDR1 SEHNR and CDR2 FQNEAQ (reference sequence). CDR3 DNA: TGTGCCAGCAGCGAAAAGCGGGGGAACACTGAAGCTTTCTTT. Its protein product is CASSEKRGNTEAFF.

This clone was seen just once. This sequence joins TRBV6-5 and TRBJ2-2, with 8 bases identical to TRBD1. Trimming at V came to 6 bases and at J to 3 bases, leaving 0 bases not matched to a gene. CDR3 length equals 13 residues. Germline CDR1 MNHEY, CDR2 SVGAGI. CDR3 coding DNA: TGTGCCAGCAGGACAGGGGACACCGGGGAGCTGTTTTTT. The encoded protein is CASRTGDTGELFF.

The chain carries TRBV18 and TRBJ2-3; 7 nucleotides align to TRBD1. J was trimmed by 4 bases and V by 4 bases; bases with no gene match: 5. In germline, CDR1 is KGHSH, CDR2 LQKENI. The CDR3 contains 14 residues. CDR3 nucleotides: TGTGCCAGCTCACTAAACACAGGGGCAGATACGCAGTATTTT. Protein: CASSLNTGADTQYF.

This clone was picked up one time. The chain joins TRBV7-9 to TRBJ2-7, with TRBD1 matching 10 bases. CDR1 is SEHNR, CDR2 FQNEAQ, per germline (reference sequence). The CDR3 sequence is 14 residues long. V lost 6 bases and J lost 2; bases outside the gene matches: 4. The CDR3 sequence is CASRAGTGAYEQYF. Here the CDR3 DNA reads TGTGCCAGCAGGGCCGGGACAGGGGCCTACGAGCAGTACTTC. Looking up the rest from reference TRBV7-9 and TRBJ2-7 gives the full variable domain: DTGVSQNPRHKITKRGQNVTFRCDPISEHNRLYWYRQTLGQGPEFLTYFQNEAQLEKSRLLSDRFSAERPKGSFSTLEIQRTEQGDSAMYLCASRAGTGAYEQYFGPGTRLTVT.

The chain is built from TRBV12-3 or TRBV12-4 and TRBJ1-4; D call uncertain. This CDR3 contains 13 residues. The germline V and J ends were trimmed by 6 bases and 8 bases, with 13 bases remaining between them. The chain's CDR3 is CASSFTPGEKLFF. Written as DNA, the CDR3 is TGTGCCAGCAGCTTTACACCGGGGGAAAAACTGTTTTTT.

This clone is a singleton in its sample. The gene calls are TRBV7-3 and TRBJ2-5; 7 positions agree with TRBD1. Germline CDR1 is SGHTA and CDR2 is FQGTGA. With V trimmed by 5 bases and J by 5 bases, 5 bases remained unmatched. CDR3 length: 13 residues. CDR3 region: CASSLDRAETQYF. In nucleotides, the CDR3 is TGTGCCAGCAGCCTCGACAGGGCGGAGACCCAGTACTTC.

This chain joins TRBV27 and TRBJ2-3, with 7 nucleotides matching TRBD1. This CDR3 is 15 amino acids long. Germline assignment: CDR1 MNHEY and CDR2 SMNVEV (reference sequence). V gave up 5 bases and J gave up 6 bases; unmatched junction bases: 11. CDR3 in amino acids: CASSLYRGASDTQYF. In nucleotides, the CDR3 is TGTGCCAGCAGTCTTTACAGGGGAGCCTCGGATACGCAGTATTTT.

This clone has just one count. The V and J genes are TRBV5-8 and TRBJ1-1, with 9 bases fitting TRBD1. The CDR3 is made up of 16 amino acids. The germline CDR1 and CDR2 sequences are SGHTS and YDEGEE. Trimming cost V 2 bases and J 8 bases; bases outside gene matches: 13. The CDR3 nucleotides read TGTGCCAGCAGCTTAACAGGGGGCGGCGTGGGATGGGAAGCTTTCTTT. Protein product: CASSLTGGGVGWEAFF.

J is TRBJ1-1 and V is TRBV24-1, with D uncertain. There are 14 residues in the CDR3. The germline CDR1 and CDR2 sequences are KGHDR and SFDVKD. V shed 7 bases and J shed 9 bases, with 20 bases lying between them. The CDR3 sequence is CATSPPWPGGKAFF. The CDR3 region has the DNA TGTGCCACCAGCCCCCCTTGGCCTGGCGGTAAAGCTTTCTTT.

This clone appeared a single time. The V gene is TRBV7-3, the J gene TRBJ2-1; D is unresolved. Trimming cost V 2 bases and J 7 bases, with 9 bases left between them. This CDR3 contains 13 residues. Germline CDR1 reads SGHTA; CDR2 reads FQGTGA. This chain's CDR3 is CASSLGRSNEQFF. CDR3 in DNA: TGTGCCAGCAGCTTAGGTCGGTCTAATGAGCAGTTCTTC.

The chain is built from TRBV7-2 and TRBJ1-1, with TRBD1 as a possible D gene (5 bases). The CDR3 is 15 amino acids. Germline CDR1 is SGHTA and CDR2 is FQGNSA. V was trimmed by 5 bases and J by 4 bases, leaving 17 bases between them. CDR3 coding DNA: TGTGCCAGCAGCCCTACCCTGGCAGGGCTCACTGAAGCTTTCTTT. Its translation is CASSPTLAGLTEAFF.

The rearrangement joins TRBV28 to TRBJ1-5; TRBD1 is a possible D gene (6 bases). The V and J ends lost 4 bases and 2 bases respectively, with 15 bases between them. Germline V lookup: CDR1 MDHEN, CDR2 SYDVKM. This CDR3 has 16 amino acids. CDR3 in amino acids: CASSSTGPRGNQPQHF. In DNA form, the CDR3 reads TGTGCCAGCAGTTCGACAGGCCCCAGGGGCAATCAGCCCCAGCATTTT. The entire variable domain, with the rest obtained from reference TRBV28 and TRBJ1-5, is as follows: DVKVTQSSRYLVKRTGEKVFLECVQDMDHENMFWYRQDPGLGLRLIYFSYDVKMKEKGDIPEGYSVSREKKERFSLILESASTNQTSMYLCASSSTGPRGNQPQHFGDGTRLSIL.

The V gene is TRBV5-1, the J gene TRBJ2-2, with D maybe TRBD2 (6 bases). Germline CDR1 reads SGHRS; CDR2 reads YFSETQ. V lost 1 base to trimming and J lost 1 base, with 11 bases between them. CDR3 length: 16 amino acids. The DNA of the CDR3 is TGCGCCAGCAGCTTGTATAGGCGGGGGAACACCGGGGAGCTGTTTTTT. It is translated as CASSLYRRGNTGELFF. Full variable domain (outside the CDR3, taken from reference TRBV5-1 and TRBJ2-2): KAGVTQTPRYLIKTRGQQVTLSCSPISGHRSVSWYQQTPGQGLQFLFEYFSETQRNKGNFPGRFSGRQFSNSRSEMNVSTLELGDSALYLCASSLYRRGNTGELFFGEGSRLTVL.